The sequence of this TCR beta chain was determined in a study of graft-versus-host responses after intestinal transplantation. For the study at large: Among the recipients, transplants were multivisceral, liver-intestinal, or isolated intestinal. Every transplant recipient was induced with anti-thymocyte globulin, then maintained on tacrolimus and steroids for 2 to 3 years.

The germline gives CDR1 SGHDT, CDR2 YYEEEE. Trimming removed 4 bases at V and 6 bases at J, with 15 bases between. This CDR3 contains 14 residues. Sequencing was performed with immunoSEQ multiplex PCR; in TCRdb, only in-frame clones are kept and a portion is missing. This table has under 90,000 clones, 90% appearing once. About this clone: Its antigen is unknown.

Points from the study as a whole: Individuals carrying graft-donor T cell macrochimerism showed high graft-versus-host to host-versus-graft clonal ratios in allografts. Among recipient marrow samples, GvH clones were found; some appeared first in ileum or blood.

This chain links TRBV5-6 with TRBJ2-3, with D tentatively TRBD2 (5 bases). This TCR derives from a human donor who was the organ donor for an intestinal transplant. The sample was unstimulated CD8+ T cells sorted from spleen or lymph node cells, taken before transplant. Written as DNA, the CDR3 is TGTGCCAGCAGCCTCGGACTGTTCCCGGATACGCAGTATTTT. Translation: CASSLGLFPDTQYF.